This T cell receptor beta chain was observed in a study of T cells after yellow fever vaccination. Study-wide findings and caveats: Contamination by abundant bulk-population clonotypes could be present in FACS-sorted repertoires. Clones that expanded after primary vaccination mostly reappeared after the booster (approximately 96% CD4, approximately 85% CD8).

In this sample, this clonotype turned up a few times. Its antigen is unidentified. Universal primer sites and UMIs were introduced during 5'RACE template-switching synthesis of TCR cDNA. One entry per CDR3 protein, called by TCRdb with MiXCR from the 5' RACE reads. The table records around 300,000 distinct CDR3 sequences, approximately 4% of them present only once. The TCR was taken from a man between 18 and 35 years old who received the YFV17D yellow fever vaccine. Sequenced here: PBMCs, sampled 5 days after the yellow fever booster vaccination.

The CDR3 reads CATSEGREETQYF. The CDR3, as DNA: TGTGCCACCAGTGAGGGCAGAGAAGAGACCCAGTACTTC. This chain uses TRBV24-1 with TRBJ2-5; no definite D call. Germline values: CDR1 KGHDR, CDR2 SFDVKD. V was clipped by 4 bases and J by 3 bases, with 8 bases between them. The CDR3 sequence is 13 residues long.